The 18 T cell receptor beta chains presented below share a single source sample, sequenced in a study of tumor-infiltrating lymphocytes in primary liver carcinoma. They got blood RNA out of unsorted whole blood and also pulled out germline DNA. From roughly 470 ng total RNA, TCR beta cDNA was generated with a primer in the constant region. Library construction for TCR beta comprised three nested multiplex PCR rounds performed with slightly modified ARM-PCR. Each of the first two PCR rounds ran about 9 cycles with TRBV1-TRBV30 forward and C-beta reverse primers. Each CDR3 protein is one row after TCRdb ran MiXCR on the multiplex PCR reads. This sample has about 180,000 distinct CDR3 sequences, with roughly 60% found just once. Source material: peripheral blood. Source of these receptors: a man aged 35 to 55 with primary liver carcinoma and hepatitis B virus infection.

Concerning this clonotype itself: The final CDR3 position lacks the conserved phenylalanine or tryptophan, pointing to a likely read error. V is TRBV28 and J is TRBJ1-1, with D unclear. Trimming removed 5 bases from V and 4 bases from J, with 14 bases in between. The CDR3 contains 14 residues. Germline values: CDR1 MDHEN, CDR2 SYDVKM. The CDR3 DNA sequence: TGTGCCAGCAGTCGCTCTCGAGTAAGCACTGAAGCTTTCCTT. This sequence encodes CASSRSRVSTEAFL.

Concerning this clonotype: At one boundary the junction diverges from the germline segment, which might be a read error. The chain has TRBV11-2 and TRBJ2-1, with 8 bases that match TRBD2. The V gene's germline CDR1 is SGHAT and CDR2 FQNNGV. The CDR3 length is 15 residues. Here the CDR3 DNA reads TGTGCCAGTAGCCCTGGGCTGGGCGGGAGGAATGAGCACTTCTTC. It codes for CASSPGLGGRNEHFF.

The rearrangement links TRBV12-3 or TRBV12-4 to TRBJ2-7; D might be TRBD1 or TRBD2, each matching 6 bases. The CDR3 sequence is 12 residues long. The germline V and J ends were trimmed by 2 bases and 6 bases, with 8 bases remaining between them. DNA of the CDR3: TGTGCCAGCAGTTTATGGGGGGCCGAGCAGTACTTC. Amino acids: CASSLWGAEQYF.

For this clonotype: The CDR3 does not end in the conserved phenylalanine or tryptophan, so this is likely a read error. The chain joins TRBV12-3 or TRBV12-4 to TRBJ2-7; perhaps D is TRBD1 or TRBD2 (6 bases each). The CDR3 is 14 amino acids. V was trimmed by 6 bases and J by 6 bases, leaving 18 bases between them. The CDR3 here is CASSRGRDWGEQYL. CDR3 bases: TGTGCCAGCAGCCGGGGGCGCGATTGGGGCGAGCAGTACTTA.

V is TRBV30 and J is TRBJ1-1, with TRBD1 identical over 8 bases. V gave up 3 bases and J gave up 5 bases; unmatched junction bases: 11. The CDR3 sequence is 15 residues long. Germline assignment: CDR1 GTSNPN and CDR2 SVGIG (reference sequence). CDR3 amino acids: CAWRVPTGVGTEAFF. Written as DNA, the CDR3 is TGTGCCTGGAGGGTTCCGACAGGGGTGGGTACTGAAGCTTTCTTT.

Points on this clonotype: Germline is not matched at one junction end, which may reflect a read error. V and J are TRBV11-2 and TRBJ2-7; TRBD1 agrees at 8 bases. The germline V gene encodes CDR1 SGHAT and CDR2 FQNNGV. CDR3 length: 14 residues. The CDR3 loop is CASTVTGVSYERYF. The DNA of the CDR3 is TGTGCCAGCACCGTGACAGGGGTCAGCTACGAGCGGTACTTC.

In this sample, this clonotype turned up a few times. The chain combines TRBV12-3 or TRBV12-4 with TRBJ1-1; the match to TRBD1 covers 7 bases. The CDR3 covers 17 residues. After removal of 5 bases from V and 0 bases from J, the junction contained 12 bases not matched to a gene. The CDR3 DNA reads as TGTGCCAGCAGTCGCAGCCCAGGGGGTGCAATGAACACTGAAGCTTTCTTT. Amino acids: CASSRSPGGAMNTEAFF.

The chain combines TRBV5-5 with TRBJ2-7; TRBD2 is a possible D gene (6 bases). V lost 3 bases and J 0 bases, leaving 16 bases between the germline ends. The V gene's germline CDR1 is SGHKS and CDR2 YYEKEE (reference sequence). The CDR3 is 16 residues long. CDR3 nucleotide sequence: TGTGCCAGCAGCTCTACTAGCTGGTCGATCTCCTACGAGCAGTACTTC. It encodes CASSSTSWSISYEQYF.

The chain has TRBV11-2 and TRBJ1-1, with 9 nucleotides matching TRBD1. V lost 0 bases and J lost 4; bases outside the gene matches: 12. Germline V CDR1 and CDR2: SGHAT, FQNNGV. The CDR3 extends over 18 amino acids. CDR3 protein: CASSLDGDRVRRCTEAFF. CDR3 coding DNA: TGTGCCAGCAGCTTAGATGGGGACAGGGTGCGCCGGTGCACTGAAGCTTTCTTT.

CDR3 DNA: TGTGCCAGCAGCCAAGATCCCTTACTTAGCAGGCATGAGCAGTTCTTC. This sequence encodes CASSQDPLLSRHEQFF. This sequence joins TRBV4-2 and TRBJ2-1; D is undetermined. From germline, CDR1 is LGHNA and CDR2 YNFKEQ. V lost 0 bases to trimming and J lost 8 bases, with 17 bases between them. CDR3 length: 16 amino acids.

As regards this clonotype: This may be a read error: a much more frequent sequence differs by one nucleotide. CDR3 DNA sequence: TGCAGCGTTGAGGGAGGTCTCTGGAGTGAGCAGTTCTTC. It translates to CSVEGGLWSEQFF. The chain uses TRBV29-1 and TRBJ2-1; maybe TRBD2 (6 bases). The CDR3 loop spans 13 amino acids. From germline, CDR1 is SQVTM and CDR2 ANQGSEA. The ends were cut back, 3 bases at V and 9 bases at J, with 15 bases in the middle.

As to this clonotype: The final CDR3 position lacks the conserved phenylalanine or tryptophan, pointing to a likely read error. The J gene is TRBJ2-1, the V gene TRBV29-1; TRBD2 matches at 15 bases. This CDR3 comprises 18 residues. Germline CDR1 SQVTM, CDR2 ANQGSEA. V shed 6 bases, J shed 2 bases, and the junction held 11 bases outside the gene matches. In DNA form, the CDR3 reads TGCAGCGTACGAGGGGGACTAGCGGGAGGTCCCACCTACAATGAGCAGTTCATC. It yields the protein CSVRGGLAGGPTYNEQFI.

This clonotype has just one count. This may come from a read error, since a much larger clone is one base off. The chain joins TRBV6-6 to TRBJ2-7; 10 nucleotides align to TRBD1. The germline CDR1 and CDR2 sequences are MNHNY and SVGAGI (reference sequence). The CDR3 covers 14 residues. CDR3 amino acids: CASGQGDIAYGQYF. CDR3 nucleotides: TGTGCCAGCGGACAGGGGGATATAGCCTACGGGCAGTACTTC.

This chain joins TRBV30 and TRBJ1-5; a weak D match, TRBD1 (5 bases). The length of the CDR3 is 15 residues. Germline values: CDR1 GTSNPN, CDR2 SVGIG (reference sequence). V was clipped by 0 bases and J by 6 bases, with 15 bases between them. CDR3 region: CAWSVLGVKGQPQHF. The CDR3 region has the DNA TGTGCCTGGAGTGTACTAGGGGTAAAGGGTCAGCCCCAGCATTTT.

The chain recombines TRBV7-8 with TRBJ2-7; D gene ambiguous. The germline V and J ends were trimmed by 5 bases and 8 bases, with 19 bases remaining between them. Germline loops: CDR1 SGHVS, CDR2 FQNEAQ. The CDR3 covers 14 residues. The CDR3 spells CASSPTSRVDKQYF. The CDR3 bases are TGTGCCAGCAGCCCTACCTCTCGGGTAGACAAGCAGTACTTC.

This sequence joins TRBV4-1 and TRBJ1-4; TRBD1 might be the D (6 bases). V was shortened by 4 bases and J by 7 bases, with 28 bases between the two germline ends. This CDR3 has 19 amino acids. CDR1 MGHRA and CDR2 YSYEKL come from the germline V gene. CDR3 sequence: CASSPQVVRGGVGAEKLFF. CDR3 sequence (DNA): TGCGCCAGCAGCCCTCAAGTTGTACGGGGAGGAGTGGGGGCTGAAAAACTGTTTTTT.

The sample holds a few counts of this clonotype. This sequence joins TRBV7-8 and TRBJ2-2; 7 bases line up with TRBD2. Germline CDR1 and CDR2: SGHVS and FQNEAQ. CDR3 size: 14 residues. Trimming took 4 bases from V and 6 from J; bases not matched to a gene: 5. The CDR3: CASSSRLAPGELFF. The DNA of the CDR3 is TGTGCCAGCAGCTCCAGACTAGCCCCCGGGGAGCTGTTTTTT. Filled out from reference TRBV7-8 and TRBJ2-2, the complete variable domain reads GAGVSQSPRYKVAKRGQDVALRCDPISGHVSLFWYQQALGQGPEFLTYFQNEAQLDKSGLPSDRFFAERPEGSVSTLKIQRTQQEDSAVYLCASSSRLAPGELFFGEGSRLTVL.

Points on this clonotype: The junction departs from the called germline gene at one end, perhaps through a read error. The rearrangement joins TRBV11-2 to TRBJ1-2; 7 bases map to TRBD1. Looked up from germline, CDR1 is SGHAT and CDR2 is FQNNGV. The CDR3 extends over 15 amino acids. The CDR3 coding sequence is TGTACCAGCACCCGCTCCGGGACAGCCAAGCCTGGCTACATCTTC. Its translation: CTSTRSGTAKPGYIF.